This T cell receptor beta chain was identified in a study of beta chain features in type 1 diabetes. Study results and caveats: TCRB CDR3 length was moderately but significantly reduced in all four CD4+ subsets of Type 1 diabetes patients. The naive, central memory and Treg TCRB repertoires looked more alike in patients than they did in healthy donors.

The investigators reverse transcribed all of the isolated RNA, so they sequenced expressed TCRB transcripts. Sequencing used immunoSEQ multiplex PCR; TCRdb keeps in-frame clones, though not all of them. The sample includes 100,000 to 150,000 clones, roughly 10% of them seen just once. Concerning this clone itself: Its antigen is not identified.

Sorting of CD4+ naive, central memory, regulatory and stem cell-like memory cells was performed via CD45RO/CCR7/CD25/CD127/CD95/CD27. The length of the CDR3 is 14 residues. Germline CDR1 is LGHNA and CDR2 is YNFKEQ. V dropped 1 base and J dropped 4 bases, with 9 bases sitting between them. The receptor was isolated from a man aged 30 to 39 with type 1 diabetes. The chain recombines TRBV4-2 with TRBJ2-3; D is uncertain. Sequenced input: central memory CD4+ T cells from blood. The CDR3 loop reads CASSQVSEPDTQYF. In nucleotides, the CDR3 is TGTGCCAGCAGCCAAGTTTCTGAGCCAGATACGCAGTATTTT.